This TCR beta chain was found in a study of blood T cell repertoires in COVID-19. Study at large: Acute and convalescent COVID-19 specimens originated in the United States, Italy and Spain. Nucleic acid was either cDNA or gDNA, and it came from T cells, B-cell-depleted T cells, or PBMCs.

As processed by the authors: Estimation of nucleated cell counts relied on the amplification of reference gene primers. TCRdb's copy holds only in-frame clones and misses some; the assay was immunoSEQ multiplex PCR. The D gene and trimming were derived from the DNA, and the V and J assignments and clone size from that table. The sample has 55,000 to 70,000 clones, around 83% seen once. Germline CDR1 and CDR2: SGHTA and FQGTGA. This CDR3 is 14 amino acids long. The germline V and J ends were trimmed by 5 bases and 4 bases, with 14 bases remaining between them. This clone was seen ten or more times. The sample comprised peripheral blood. J is TRBJ1-1 and V is TRBV7-3; a weak D match, TRBD1 (5 bases). The clonotype originates from a woman at least 80 years old with acute or convalescent COVID-19. The CDR3 loop reads CASSLFGGGTEAFF. The CDR3, as DNA: TGTGCCAGCAGCCTTTTCGGGGGGGGCACTGAAGCTTTCTTT.